This T cell receptor (beta chain) was recorded in a study of control samples from healthy donors and cancer patients. Repertoires were generated with immunoSEQ multiplex PCR, while TCRdb's copy carries only in-frame clones and drops some. This sample has 45,000 to 60,000 clones; more than 80% occur once, and the top ten carry just under 0.8%. Germline values: CDR1 SGHRS, CDR2 YFSETQ. The CDR3 loop spans 17 amino acids. Trimming removed 0 bases from V and 4 bases from J, with 16 bases in between. This sequence joins TRBV5-1 and TRBJ2-2; D is perhaps TRBD2 (5 bases). The origin of this receptor is a man between 25 and 39 years old with colorectal cancer. Sequenced input: PBMCs. CDR3 DNA sequence: TGCGCCAGCAGCTTGGGCCATCGGACCGAGGGCACCGGGGAGCTGTTTTTT. Its protein is CASSLGHRTEGTGELFF.